The rows below give T cell receptor beta chains drawn from one sample of a study of Ad26.COV2.S vaccination and SARS-CoV-2 variants. Here immunoSEQ multiplex PCR was the method, and the copy in TCRdb shows in-frame clones only, minus some. There are roughly 410,000 clones in the sample; roughly 85% occur only once, and roughly 7.4% lies in the top ten. The sample in question was peripheral blood, obtained in a trial of Ad26.COV2.S vaccine versus placebo. The receptor source for this set is a person between 18 and 65 years old who received the Ad26.COV2.S COVID-19 vaccine or a placebo. CDR3s include the opening cysteine and the closing phenylalanine or tryptophan. The D gene is left open where the match is weak. The size field is filled for only some rows; it gives once, few, many or a size class.

TRBJ2-3,-,TRBV12-5,-,TGTGCTAGTGGTTTGGTCGGTACGCAGTATTTT,CASGLVGTQYF
TRBJ1-1,-,TRBV3-1/TRBV3-2,-,TGTGCCAGCAGCCAAGGGGGTGACACTGAAGCTTTCTTT,CASSQGGDTEAFF
TRBJ2-3,-,TRBV18,-,TGTGCCAGCTCACCACCGCCGGGCGAAGGCGCAGATACGCAGTATTTT,CASSPPPGEGADTQYF
TRBJ2-5,-,TRBV7-9,-,TGTGCCAGCACCCTCTGGGGCGGGCCGATCCAAGAGACCCAGTACTTC,CASTLWGGPIQETQYF
TRBJ2-3,-,TRBV21-1,-,TGTGCCAGCAGCAAAGCCGTGACGCTGAAAACCCTCACAGATACGCAGTATTTT,CASSKAVTLKTLTDTQYF
TRBJ1-1,TRBD1,TRBV10-3,-,TGTGCCACCAGGACAGGGGGCCAAGGGGCTGAAGCTTTCTTT,CATRTGGQGAEAFF
TRBJ1-1,-,TRBV23-1,-,TGCGCCAGCAGTCATCACCACAGGGTGGGGAACACTGAAGCTTTCTTT,CASSHHHRVGNTEAFF
TRBJ2-7,-,TRBV7-8,once,TGTGCCAGCAGCCCGGGGGAAAGAGACTACGAGCAGTACTTC,CASSPGERDYEQYF
TRBJ2-2,-,TRBV27,-,TGTGCCAGCAGTCCGGGGACGTTAGTAACCGGGGAGCTGTTTTTT,CASSPGTLVTGELFF
TRBJ2-2,-,TRBV21-1,-,TGTGCCAGCAGCGGACGGGACAGGGCGTGCACCGGGGAGCTGTTTTTT,CASSGRDRACTGELFF
TRBJ1-1,-,TRBV7-9,-,TGTGCCAGCAGCCTCAGGTTAGACACTGAAGCTTTCTTT,CASSLRLDTEAFF
TRBJ2-7,-,TRBV7-8,-,TGTGCCAGCAGCCATCCAGAAGGGGGGGCGAGCTCCTACGAGCAGTACTTC,CASSHPEGGASSYEQYF